This is a list of T cell receptor beta chains from one sample in a study of cytomegalovirus exposure and HLA in healthy donors. Profiling relied on immunoSEQ multiplex PCR, and the TCRdb table lists in-frame clones only, not all of them. With roughly 120,000 clones in the sample, the ten largest clones hold 0.9% to 1.2%. Specimen: PBMCs. These receptors were taken from a man aged 18-30 years in good health and CMV-seronegative. Each CDR3 is given with its conserved first and last residue. The order of the fields is V gene, CDR3 protein.

TRBV18,CASSGRHQPQHF
TRBV27,CASRLRGLYEQYF
TRBV6-5,CASSYRQGGTGELFF
TRBV15,CATSGIGQGGTQHF
TRBV5-1,CASSSYKLAGNTDTQYF
TRBV29-1,CSVEGTSGGAYNEQFF
TRBV14,CASSELMLGHNEQFF
TRBV9,CASSSETGRSTEAFF
TRBV4-1,CASSQGGGRTSLGYTF
TRBV5-1,CASSRSSGGLYEQYF
TRBV11-3,CASSLGRQETQYF
TRBV9,CASSVVGGGSYNEQFF
TRBV5-6,CASSLEGQGALLDSPLHF
TRBV30,CAWSVGTGEAFF
TRBV28,CASSYSAYEQYF
TRBV5-1,CASSSGNSPLHF
TRBV29-1,CSVPVLESYNEQFF
TRBV7-9,CASSSHRGLTTEAFF
TRBV6-7,CASAPPGLPAYEQYF
TRBV5-4,CASSPGQGPHEQFF
TRBV14,CASSVRRTPGTSGRDTQYF
TRBV7-6,CASSNNPGEQFF